This T cell receptor (beta chain) was identified in a study of PD-1 blockade in classical Hodgkin lymphoma. Study-level background: Nivolumab 3 mg/kg was given intravenously every 2 weeks. The study's findings and limits: Patients with an early start, nivolumab under 1 year after ASCT, were excluded. The origin of the repertoire differences remains undefined, with disease activity or prior therapy as possible causes. Patients who responded completely had about the same baseline diversity as newly diagnosed patients.

This clone occurred a few times. Its matching antigen is unknown. TCRdb's table, derived via immunoSEQ multiplex PCR, lists solely in-frame clones and lacks some. The profile covers tens of thousands of clones, with nearly 90% appearing a single time and roughly a tenth taken by the ten largest. Relapse was seen in all patients after autologous stem cell transplantation, and brentuximab vedotin exposure was variable. CDR3 length: 13 amino acids. V was shortened by 1 base and J by 6 bases, with 7 bases between the two germline ends. CDR1 LNHDA and CDR2 SQIVND come from the germline V gene (reference sequence).

This sequence was found in a human donor with classical Hodgkin lymphoma. The chain is built from TRBV19 and TRBJ1-5; D may be TRBD1 (6 bases). Here the sequenced sample was peripheral blood mononuclear cells (PBMCs), taken before the second cycle of nivolumab. CDR3 bases: TGTGCCAGTAGTATAGGACAGGTTCAGCCCCAGCATTTT. Protein product: CASSIGQVQPQHF.